A single TCR beta chain is shown here with its context. This CDR3 contains 16 residues. Germline V CDR1 and CDR2: PRHDT, FYEKMQ (reference sequence). The trim removed 3 bases at V and 0 bases at J, leaving 5 bases unmatched. This sample stems from a study of shared clonotypes between healthy human individuals. Naive CD8 cells, CD45RO-negative and positively selected for CCR7, excluded terminally differentiated effector memory CD45RA+ cells. Method: immunoSEQ multiplex PCR; TCRdb's copy keeps in-frame clones and lacks some. The top ten clones hold around 1.1% of a sample with some 2.1 million clones, approximately 95% of them seen once.

The V gene is TRBV13, the J gene TRBJ2-3, with 8 bases aligning to TRBD2. Sequenced input: naive CD8+ T cells sorted from blood. The receptor comes from a man between 18 and 35 years old in good health. The CDR3 loop is CASSFTSGGSTDTQYF. CDR3 bases: TGTGCCAGCAGCTTCACTAGCGGAGGCAGCACAGATACGCAGTATTTT. The whole variable domain, filled in from reference TRBV13 and TRBJ2-3, reads AAGVIQSPRHLIKEKRETATLKCYPIPRHDTVYWYQQGPGQDPQFLISFYEKMQSDKGSIPDRFSAQQFSDYHSELNMSSLELGDSALYFCASSFTSGGSTDTQYFGPGTRLTVL.